The 21 T cell receptor beta chains below were found in one sample sequenced in a study of neurological immune-mediated disorders. Each CDR3 protein gets one entry after TCRdb re-called the 5' RACE reads with MiXCR. The table records tens of thousands of distinct CDR3 sequences, about 3.7% of them present only once. What was sequenced was PBMCs. These receptors were obtained from a woman in her fifties or sixties with multiple sclerosis.

The chain combines TRBV19 with TRBJ2-3; no definite D call. This CDR3 is built from 13 residues. Between the trimmed V and J ends, which lost 5 bases and 2 bases, there was a span of 8 bases. The germline V gene encodes CDR1 LNHDA and CDR2 SQIVND (reference sequence). Written as DNA, the CDR3 is TGTGCCAGTAGTCCTCCCTACACAGATACGCAGTATTTT. It is translated as CASSPPYTDTQYF. Looking up the rest from reference TRBV19 and TRBJ2-3 gives the full variable domain: DGGITQSPKYLFRKEGQNVTLSCEQNLNHDAMYWYRQDPGQGLRLIYYSQIVNDFQKGDIAEGYSVSREKKESFPLTVTSAQKNPTAFYLCASSPPYTDTQYFGPGTRLTVL.

This clonotype was found many times. The chain couples TRBV6-6 to TRBJ1-1; D remains unclear. CDR1 is MNHNY and CDR2 is SVGAGI in the germline V gene (reference sequence). Trimming left V 5 bases short and J 11 bases short, with 12 bases between. This CDR3 spans 11 amino acids. The CDR3 DNA is TGTGCCAGCAGTGGCCCTGGGTGGGCTTTCTTT. Protein: CASSGPGWAFF.

This clonotype has a count of ten or more. The V call is TRBV7-2, the J call TRBJ2-3, with 15 bases lining up with TRBD2. There are 17 residues in the CDR3. Germline V gene sequence: CDR1 SGHTA, CDR2 FQGNSA. V trimming: 5 bases; J trimming: 3 bases; junction bases outside the gene matches: 6. CDR3 residues: CASSLGLAGGWTDTQYF. For the CDR3, the DNA is TGTGCCAGCAGCCTGGGACTAGCGGGAGGCTGGACAGATACGCAGTATTTT.

This clonotype has a count of ten or more. This rearrangement joins TRBV20-1 to TRBJ2-5, with 7 bases that match TRBD1. In germline, CDR1 is DFQATT, CDR2 SNEGSKA (reference sequence). This CDR3 comprises 15 residues. The V segment lost 0 bases and the J segment 5 bases; nucleotides outside the gene matches: 9. The CDR3 is CSARDTTGHAETQYF. CDR3 coding DNA: TGCAGTGCTAGAGACACGACAGGGCACGCCGAGACCCAGTACTTC.

This clonotype was recorded many times. The CDR3 here is CSVGEGSGANVLTF. CDR3 in DNA: TGCAGCGTGGGAGAGGGCTCTGGGGCCAACGTCCTGACTTTC. The J gene is TRBJ2-6, the V gene TRBV29-1; tentative D call: TRBD2 (5 bases). In germline, CDR1 is SQVTM, CDR2 ANQGSEA. CDR3 length: 14 amino acids. The V gene lost 6 bases and the J gene lost 0 bases, with 9 bases spanning the gap.

This clonotype came up many times. The chain is built from TRBV7-2 and TRBJ2-3; 9 bases align to TRBD1. Germline trimming cut 5 bases from V and 4 bases from J; bases unmatched to any gene: 4. CDR1 and CDR2 (germline): SGHTA, FQGNSA. CDR3 length: 14 residues. CDR3 sequence (DNA): TGTGCCAGCAGCCCACAGGGGGCGGCAGATACGCAGTATTTT. Encoded protein: CASSPQGAADTQYF. The entire variable domain, with the rest obtained from reference TRBV7-2 and TRBJ2-3, is as follows: GAGVSQSPSNKVTEKGKDVELRCDPISGHTALYWYRQSLGQGLEFLIYFQGNSAPDKSGLPSDRFSAERTGGSVSTLTIQRTQQEDSAVYLCASSPQGAADTQYFGPGTRLTVL.

This clonotype was recorded many times. The chain's CDR3 is CASSEAGGRSNTGELFF. CDR3 nucleotide sequence: TGTGCCAGCAGTGAAGCTGGGGGCAGGTCGAACACCGGGGAGCTGTTTTTT. The chain uses TRBV6-1 and TRBJ2-2, with D perhaps matching TRBD1 (6 bases). Trimming removed 0 bases from V and 0 bases from J, with 11 bases in between. The length of the CDR3 is 17 residues. Per germline, CDR1 MNHNS and CDR2 SASEGT.

By sample share, this clonotype is medium-sized. The chain is built from TRBV5-1 and TRBJ1-1; tentative D call: TRBD1 (6 bases). Germline V CDR1 and CDR2: SGHRS, YFSETQ. Trimming pared 4 bases from V and 1 base from J, leaving 8 bases between. The CDR3 length is 13 residues. The CDR3 loop is CASSPTGNTEAFF. DNA of the CDR3: TGCGCCAGCAGCCCGACAGGGAACACTGAAGCTTTCTTT. Together with reference TRBV5-1 and TRBJ1-1, the CDR3 gives the full variable domain: KAGVTQTPRYLIKTRGQQVTLSCSPISGHRSVSWYQQTPGQGLQFLFEYFSETQRNKGNFPGRFSGRQFSNSRSEMNVSTLELGDSALYLCASSPTGNTEAFFGQGTRLTVV.

This clonotype occurred many times. The chain links TRBV10-3 to TRBJ2-1; TRBD2 matches at 13 bases. Per the germline V gene, CDR1 is ENHRY and CDR2 is SYGVKD. Unmatched junction bases numbered 4, after V lost 2 bases and J lost 9 bases. This CDR3 spans 15 amino acids. CDR3 nucleotides: TGTGCCATCAGTGAGGGGACTAGCGGGAATGGTGAGCAGTTCTTC. It yields the protein CAISEGTSGNGEQFF.

This clonotype has only a few counts. This chain joins TRBV20-1 and TRBJ2-2, with 7 bases lining up with TRBD2. Germline V lookup: CDR1 DFQATT, CDR2 SNEGSKA (reference sequence). V gave up 1 base and J gave up 10 bases; unmatched junction bases: 12. The CDR3 totals 15 residues. CDR3 sequence (DNA): TGCAGTGCTAGAGGGACTGCGGGAGAGAACGCGGAGCTGTTTTTT. Residues: CSARGTAGENAELFF.

This clonotype was counted ten times or more. CDR3 sequence reads: CASSYSGTGESWSTEAFF. As DNA, the CDR3 is TGTGCCAGCAGTTACTCTGGGACAGGGGAGAGTTGGAGCACTGAAGCTTTCTTT. The chain is built from TRBV6-2 or TRBV6-3 and TRBJ1-1; 10 bases agree with TRBD1. Per the germline V gene, CDR1 is MNHEY and CDR2 is SVGEGT. J gave up 4 bases and V 0 bases, and 11 bases lay outside the gene matches. The CDR3 is made up of 18 amino acids.

The sample holds many counts of this clonotype. The chain combines TRBV20-1 with TRBJ1-1, with D possibly being TRBD1 (6 bases). This CDR3 spans 14 amino acids. The V gene lost 6 bases and the J gene lost 2 bases, with 16 bases spanning the gap. Per the germline V gene, CDR1 is DFQATT and CDR2 is SNEGSKA (reference sequence). CDR3: CSAPYPGGNTEAFF. In DNA, the CDR3 is TGCAGTGCGCCTTATCCCGGGGGCAACACTGAAGCTTTCTTT.

The table lists this clonotype with many counts. A much bigger clone sits one base away, suggesting this may be a read error. The chain links TRBV6-1 to TRBJ2-5, with D uncertain. Trimming stripped 4 bases from V and 2 bases from J, with 2 bases between. The germline V gene encodes CDR1 MNHNS and CDR2 SASEGT. The CDR3 consists of 11 residues. The CDR3 nucleotides read TGTGCCAGCAGTGGGCAAGAGACCCAGTACTTC. Its protein product is CASSGQETQYF.

This clonotype occurred many times. The CDR3 DNA is TGTGCCAGCAGGTTGGGGTCCTACAATGAGCAGTTCTTC. Encoded protein: CASRLGSYNEQFF. The chain recombines TRBV6-5 with TRBJ2-1, with no clear D. Germline V gives CDR1 MNHEY, CDR2 SVGAGI. The V end lost 6 bases, the J end lost 1 base, and 7 bases lay between the germline ends. The CDR3 runs 13 residues.

Many counts were recorded for this clonotype. This sequence joins TRBV10-3 and TRBJ2-2, with no clear D. The length of the CDR3 is 11 residues. V was shortened by 8 bases and J by 1 base, with 2 bases between the two germline ends. CDR1 ENHRY and CDR2 SYGVKD come from the germline V gene. CDR3 sequence reads: CAIGNTGELFF. CDR3 bases: TGTGCCATCGGGAACACCGGGGAGCTGTTTTTT.

Ten or more counts support this clonotype. CDR3 region: CASRAIGGRALTDTQYF. The DNA for the CDR3 is TGTGCCAGCAGAGCGATCGGCGGGAGGGCCCTCACAGATACGCAGTATTTT. The chain links TRBV11-2 to TRBJ2-3; 9 bases align to TRBD2. Germline lookup yields CDR1 SGHAT and CDR2 FQNNGV. This CDR3 spans 17 amino acids. J lost 2 bases, V lost 6 bases, and 12 bases had no gene match.

By share, this clonotype ranks as medium-sized. The CDR3 DNA is TGTGCCATCAGCTCCGGGAACCAGGAGGAGACCCAGTACTTC. This encodes CAISSGNQEETQYF. V is TRBV10-3 and J is TRBJ2-5; D perhaps matches TRBD2 (5 bases). The CDR3 totals 14 residues. V gave up 6 bases and J gave up 5 bases, with 16 bases separating them. Germline values: CDR1 ENHRY, CDR2 SYGVKD.

The chain uses TRBV24-1 and TRBJ2-1; D is unclear. Per germline, CDR1 KGHDR and CDR2 SFDVKD. The CDR3 totals 13 residues. V was shortened by 2 bases and J by 8 bases, with 9 bases between the two germline ends. The CDR3 sequence: CATSDSNWYEQFF. DNA of the CDR3: TGTGCCACCAGTGATTCCAACTGGTATGAGCAGTTCTTC.

This clonotype appeared many times. The V gene is TRBV28, the J gene TRBJ1-3, with a tentative D call TRBD1 (6 bases). Per germline, CDR1 MDHEN and CDR2 SYDVKM. Deletions cut 5 bases from V and 0 bases from J, with 11 bases between. The CDR3 covers 15 residues. CDR3: CASSPDRISGNTIYF. The CDR3 DNA reads as TGTGCCAGCAGTCCTGACAGGATCTCTGGAAACACCATATATTTT.

This clonotype has just a few counts. At one of its ends the junction is not consistent with the germline gene, which may arise from a read error. The gene calls are TRBV7-7 and TRBJ2-5, with 8 bases aligning to TRBD2. The CDR3 covers 16 residues. Germline V gene data show CDR1 as SSHAT and CDR2 as FNYEAQ (reference sequence). This CDR3 is CASSLSPGLDGETQYF. The CDR3 nucleotides read TGTGCTAGCAGCTTATCCCCGGGACTAGACGGAGAGACCCAGTACTTC.

This clonotype has ten or more counts. The rearrangement uses TRBV29-1 and TRBJ2-3; 10 bases agree with TRBD1. V lost 7 bases to trimming and J lost 6 bases; unmatched junction nucleotides: 13. The length of the CDR3 is 15 residues. Germline V gene sequence: CDR1 SQVTM, CDR2 ANQGSEA. The CDR3 sequence is CSALNRDRGVDTQYF. CDR3 sequence (DNA): TGCAGCGCTTTAAACCGGGACAGGGGTGTGGATACGCAGTATTTT.